This T cell receptor (beta chain) was retrieved from a study of blood T cell repertoires in COVID-19. The overall study: Nucleic acid was either cDNA or gDNA, and it came from T cells, B-cell-depleted T cells, or PBMCs.

This CDR3 is built from 13 residues. In germline, CDR1 is SGHRS, CDR2 YFSETQ. V was pared by 0 bases and J by 5 bases, with 8 bases between. Clones were sequenced by immunoSEQ multiplex PCR, and TCRdb holds only the in-frame ones, with some missing. The table includes 250,000 to 350,000 clones, more than 75% detected once. The specimen was PBMCs or T cells enriched from blood (not recorded which). The chain combines TRBV5-1 with TRBJ2-5; D is ambiguous. The TCR originated in a woman aged 30 to 39 who had recovered from COVID-19. The CDR3 region is CASSLAGWETQYF. CDR3 nucleotides: TGCGCCAGCAGCTTGGCCGGTTGGGAGACCCAGTACTTC.